One and the same sample provided the 32 T cell receptor beta chains below, sequenced in a study of blood T cell repertoires in COVID-19. Produced via immunoSEQ multiplex PCR; TCRdb's table is partial and in-frame only. This table holds 250,000 to 300,000 clones, 86% found once. Sequenced input: peripheral blood. All receptors come from a woman aged 30 to 39 with COVID-19, enrolled during active disease.

The chain is built from TRBV15 and TRBJ2-7; a weak D match, TRBD1 (6 bases). Trimming took 0 bases from V and 3 from J, leaving 15 bases between them. Germline lookup yields CDR1 LNHNV and CDR2 YYDKDF (reference sequence). The CDR3 sequence is 16 residues long. The chain's CDR3 is CATSRDMGRGNYEQYF. For the CDR3, the DNA is TGTGCCACCAGCAGAGATATGGGCAGGGGAAACTACGAGCAGTACTTC.

The chain's CDR3 is CASSYRPQGYEQYF. The CDR3, as DNA: TGTGCCAGCAGCTACCGGCCCCAGGGATACGAGCAGTACTTC. This rearrangement joins TRBV7-6 to TRBJ2-7, with a weak D call TRBD1 (5 bases). The CDR3 extends over 14 amino acids. Germline loops: CDR1 SGHVS, CDR2 FNYEAQ. The V end was cut by 4 bases, the J end by 4 bases, with 14 bases between.

The rearrangement uses TRBV19 and TRBJ1-1; 10 positions agree with TRBD1. V gave up 9 bases and J gave up 1 base; unmatched junction bases: 5. The V gene's germline CDR1 is LNHDA and CDR2 SQIVND (reference sequence). This CDR3 has 14 amino acids. The CDR3 is CASRTGGSNTEAFF. CDR3 in DNA: TGTGCCAGCCGGACAGGGGGATCGAACACTGAAGCTTTCTTT.

The genes are TRBV19 and TRBJ1-1, with a possible D match to TRBD1 (6 bases). CDR1 is LNHDA, CDR2 SQIVND, per germline (reference sequence). Trimming stripped 5 bases from V and 2 bases from J, with 9 bases between. This CDR3 is 13 amino acids long. CDR3 coding DNA: TGTGCCAGTAGTGGGACATATAACACTGAAGCTTTCTTT. It specifies CASSGTYNTEAFF.

The chain combines TRBV29-1 with TRBJ2-7, with TRBD1 matching over 9 bases. The germline V gene has CDR1 SQVTM and CDR2 ANQGSEA. The V and J ends lost 0 bases and 2 bases, in that order; junction bases with no gene match: 2. This CDR3 contains 14 residues. The chain's CDR3 is CSVEEGQGPYEQYF. The CDR3 DNA follows: TGCAGCGTTGAAGAGGGACAGGGCCCCTACGAGCAGTACTTC.

This clone came up a few times. V is TRBV18 and J is TRBJ1-5; 9 bases map to TRBD1. Germline CDR1 and CDR2: KGHSH and LQKENI. V trimming: 3 bases; J trimming: 10 bases; junction bases outside the gene matches: 4. There are 13 residues in the CDR3. This CDR3 reads CASSPTGGLPQHF. The CDR3 DNA is TGTGCCAGCTCACCCACAGGGGGCCTACCCCAGCATTTT.

This clone was seen more than once but under ten times. This chain uses TRBV29-1 with TRBJ1-1, with TRBD1 matching 10 bases. V lost 7 bases and J lost 8; bases outside the gene matches: 4. CDR3 length equals 11 residues. Germline CDR1 reads SQVTM; CDR2 reads ANQGSEA. As DNA, the CDR3 is TGCAGCGCTCGGACAGGGGGAGAAGCTTTCTTT. Translating gives CSARTGGEAFF.

The rearrangement joins TRBV4-1 to TRBJ1-2; 11 bases fit TRBD1. In germline, CDR1 is MGHRA, CDR2 YSYEKL. This CDR3 region has 16 residues. V gave up 0 bases and J gave up 7 bases; unmatched junction bases: 7. CDR3 sequence reads: CASSQDWGQGVSGYTF. DNA for the CDR3: TGCGCCAGCAGCCAAGATTGGGGACAGGGGGTTAGTGGCTACACCTTC.

This clone was seen only once. The rearrangement uses TRBV4-2 and TRBJ2-3; possible D gene TRBD2, 7 bases. Germline V CDR1 and CDR2: LGHNA, YNFKEQ. This CDR3 has 18 residues. V shed 0 bases and J shed 3 bases, with 19 bases lying between them. This CDR3 is CASSQEGAGTMSTDTQYF. Here the CDR3 DNA reads TGTGCCAGCAGCCAAGAGGGGGCAGGGACTATGTCAACAGATACGCAGTATTTT.

V and J are TRBV6-5 and TRBJ2-2; D is undetermined. With 4 bases removed from V and 4 bases from J, the gap between germline ends came to 13 bases. Germline V lookup: CDR1 MNHEY, CDR2 SVGAGI. The CDR3 is made up of 15 amino acids. In nucleotides, the CDR3 is TGTGCCAGCAGTTTCCAACAGTACTCCACCGGGGAGCTGTTTTTT. This gives the protein CASSFQQYSTGELFF.

The chain combines TRBV19 with TRBJ1-2, with D perhaps matching TRBD1 (6 bases). This CDR3 has 16 residues. The V and J ends lost 10 bases and 4 bases respectively, with 25 bases between them. Germline V gene data show CDR1 as LNHDA and CDR2 as SQIVND (reference sequence). The CDR3 DNA follows: TGTGCCACCCCCTCGGAGGAAGCAGGGGCTTTCTATGGCTACACCTTC. It translates to CATPSEEAGAFYGYTF.

As concerns this clone: The sample carries other DNA sequences with the same CDR3. The chain has TRBV5-1 and TRBJ2-1; D ambiguous. The CDR3 is 13 residues long. The V end was cut by 5 bases, the J end by 4 bases, with 10 bases between. Germline loops: CDR1 SGHRS, CDR2 YFSETQ. CDR3 sequence: CASSLDSYNEQFF. CDR3 in DNA: TGCGCCAGCAGTTTAGACTCGTACAATGAGCAGTTCTTC. The full variable domain, rest sourced from reference TRBV5-1 and TRBJ2-1, is KAGVTQTPRYLIKTRGQQVTLSCSPISGHRSVSWYQQTPGQGLQFLFEYFSETQRNKGNFPGRFSGRQFSNSRSEMNVSTLELGDSALYLCASSLDSYNEQFFGPGTRLTVL.

The chain is built from TRBV7-2 and TRBJ2-7; tentative D call: TRBD1 (5 bases). With 2 bases removed from V and 5 bases from J, the gap between germline ends came to 10 bases. The germline CDR1 and CDR2 sequences are SGHTA and FQGNSA. The CDR3 loop spans 13 amino acids. DNA for the CDR3: TGTGCCAGCAGCTTACAGCAGGGTAACGAGCAGTACTTC. Its translation: CASSLQQGNEQYF.

V and J are TRBV11-2 and TRBJ2-5, with 7 bases aligning to TRBD2. The CDR3 consists of 15 residues. Trimming cost V 1 base and J 4 bases; bases outside gene matches: 6. Germline V CDR1 and CDR2: SGHAT, FQNNGV. DNA for the CDR3: TGTGCCAGCAGCTTAGGGGAGGGGCGGATAGAGACCCAGTACTTC. It yields the protein CASSLGEGRIETQYF.

The chain recombines TRBV5-1 with TRBJ2-2; 11 bases are shared with TRBD2. CDR1 and CDR2 (germline): SGHRS, YFSETQ. The CDR3 contains 16 residues. The J segment lost 2 bases and the V segment lost 9 bases, leaving 9 bases of the junction unmatched. The chain's CDR3 is CATRPLAGANTGELFF. CDR3 DNA: TGCGCCACACGCCCACTAGCGGGGGCCAACACCGGGGAGCTGTTTTTT.

This sequence joins TRBV20-1 and TRBJ2-7; D not certain. Germline V gene sequence: CDR1 DFQATT, CDR2 SNEGSKA (reference sequence). Deletions cut 4 bases from V and 6 bases from J, with 10 bases between. The CDR3 totals 11 residues. The CDR3 DNA follows: TGCAGTGCTAACTTCCTAAGCGAGCAGTACTTC. It encodes CSANFLSEQYF.

This chain uses TRBV28 with TRBJ1-5; 7 bases map to TRBD1. V dropped 3 bases and J dropped 0; count of bases not matched to a gene: 5. CDR1 is MDHEN, CDR2 SYDVKM, per germline. The CDR3 extends over 16 amino acids. The CDR3 DNA reads TGTGCCAGCAGTTTTTTAAGGGGGCATAGCAATCAGCCCCAGCATTTT. Translated: CASSFLRGHSNQPQHF. Drawing the rest from reference TRBV28 and TRBJ1-5, the complete variable domain is DVKVTQSSRYLVKRTGEKVFLECVQDMDHENMFWYRQDPGLGLRLIYFSYDVKMKEKGDIPEGYSVSREKKERFSLILESASTNQTSMYLCASSFLRGHSNQPQHFGDGTRLSIL.

The chain couples TRBV11-2 to TRBJ2-5; tentative D call: TRBD1 (5 bases). This CDR3 is built from 16 residues. V was trimmed by 5 bases and J by 3 bases, leaving 19 bases between them. CDR1 is SGHAT and CDR2 is FQNNGV in the germline V gene. This CDR3 is CASSPRSGRGKETQYF. CDR3 in DNA: TGTGCCAGCAGCCCTCGGTCAGGGCGAGGCAAAGAGACCCAGTACTTC.

This rearrangement joins TRBV5-1 to TRBJ2-3; D possibly corresponds to TRBD2 (7 bases). The CDR3 is made up of 16 amino acids. CDR1 is SGHRS and CDR2 is YFSETQ in the germline V gene. Trimming shortened V by 4 bases and J by 2 bases, and 17 bases separated the two germline ends. The CDR3 DNA reads as TGCGCCAGCAGCGACCCTTGGGGGGGGGCCACAGATACGCAGTATTTT. Residues: CASSDPWGGATDTQYF. Full variable domain (rest looked up from reference TRBV5-1 and TRBJ2-3): KAGVTQTPRYLIKTRGQQVTLSCSPISGHRSVSWYQQTPGQGLQFLFEYFSETQRNKGNFPGRFSGRQFSNSRSEMNVSTLELGDSALYLCASSDPWGGATDTQYFGPGTRLTVL.

The chain couples TRBV4-2 to TRBJ2-3; 11 bases match TRBD2. V was clipped by 0 bases and J by 10 bases; unmatched bases: 9. The CDR3 consists of 16 residues. Germline V gene lookup returns CDR1 LGHNA and CDR2 YNFKEQ. CDR3 residues: CASSQDLGSGGGSQYF. CDR3 nucleotide sequence: TGTGCCAGCAGCCAAGATTTGGGTAGCGGGGGGGGTTCGCAGTATTTT.

The CDR3 DNA is TGTGCCAGCAGCTATCTCTACAGGGGAACCCATGGCTACACCTTC. This sequence encodes CASSYLYRGTHGYTF. J is TRBJ1-2 and V is TRBV27; 7 nucleotides align to TRBD1. CDR3 length equals 15 residues. J gave up 6 bases and V 6 bases, and 13 bases lay outside the gene matches. Germline values: CDR1 MNHEY, CDR2 SMNVEV (reference sequence).

This CDR3 reads CASRGGAARDTEGTQYF. The CDR3 DNA sequence: TGTGCCAGCAGGGGTGGGGCAGCCCGGGACACCGAGGGGACCCAGTACTTC. The chain uses TRBV27 and TRBJ2-5; D possibly corresponds to TRBD1 (6 bases). The ends were cut back, 6 bases at V and 7 bases at J, with 27 bases in the middle. The length of the CDR3 is 17 residues. Germline CDR1 MNHEY, CDR2 SMNVEV (reference sequence).

This clone showed up just once. In the same sample, other DNA sequences code for this CDR3. J is TRBJ1-2 and V is TRBV28, with D tentatively TRBD1 (6 bases). The CDR3 contains 13 residues. The germline gives CDR1 MDHEN, CDR2 SYDVKM. V gave up 3 bases and J gave up 4 bases, with 9 bases separating them. CDR3: CASSLQGPYGYTF. Here the CDR3 DNA reads TGTGCCAGCAGTTTGCAGGGGCCCTATGGCTACACCTTC.

This chain joins TRBV7-2 and TRBJ1-1; D is unclear. The germline V and J ends were trimmed by 2 bases and 7 bases, with 5 bases remaining between them. Germline-derived CDR1 and CDR2 are SGHTA and FQGNSA. The CDR3 contains 11 residues. CDR3 in amino acids: CASSLYFEAFF. CDR3 in DNA: TGTGCCAGCAGCTTATACTTTGAAGCTTTCTTT.

This clone was counted a few times. The chain uses TRBV5-1 and TRBJ2-4; D remains ambiguous. From germline, CDR1 is SGHRS and CDR2 YFSETQ. The V gene lost 0 bases and the J gene lost 0 bases, with 7 bases spanning the gap. The CDR3 contains 15 residues. This CDR3 is CASSLDSGAKNIQYF. The CDR3 nucleotides read TGCGCCAGCAGCTTGGATTCCGGAGCCAAAAACATTCAGTACTTC.

This chain uses TRBV10-2 with TRBJ1-3; 8 nucleotides match TRBD1. The germline CDR1 and CDR2 sequences are WSHSY and SAAADI. Trimming at V came to 3 bases and at J to 0 bases, leaving 13 bases not matched to a gene. CDR3 length equals 19 residues. CDR3 protein: CASSDGTGLPLHSGNTIYF. CDR3 bases: TGCGCCAGCAGTGATGGGACAGGCCTTCCCCTTCACTCTGGAAACACCATATATTTT.

CDR3 residues: CASSRQYEQYF. CDR3 DNA sequence: TGTGCCAGCAGCAGACAGTACGAGCAGTACTTC. The rearrangement links TRBV2 to TRBJ2-7; D perhaps matches TRBD1 (5 bases). Germline-derived CDR1 and CDR2 are SNHLY and FYNNEI. The CDR3 length is 11 residues. Trimming took off 6 bases at V and 4 bases at J, with 7 bases between the two ends.

The chain links TRBV3-1 (or the pseudogene TRBV3-2) to TRBJ2-5, with TRBD2 identical over 7 bases. CDR1 and CDR2 (germline): LGHDT, YNNKEL (reference sequence). The V gene end was trimmed by 4 bases and the J gene end by 5 bases; junction bases not matched to a gene: 16. This CDR3 is 17 amino acids long. CDR3 loop: CASSRGGMIGRRETQYF. CDR3 in DNA: TGTGCCAGCAGCCGGGGGGGGATGATAGGTCGTAGGGAGACCCAGTACTTC.

The rearrangement links TRBV10-3 to TRBJ2-3; D perhaps matches TRBD1 (6 bases). Germline V gene sequence: CDR1 ENHRY, CDR2 SYGVKD. V lost 3 bases and J lost 4, with 11 bases in between. The CDR3 covers 14 residues. The DNA for the CDR3 is TGTGCCATCAGTGAAGGACAGTTCTCAGATACGCAGTATTTT. It specifies CAISEGQFSDTQYF.

The genes are TRBV4-1 and TRBJ1-4, with D possibly being TRBD1 (5 bases). V was trimmed by 1 base and J by 7 bases, leaving 16 bases between them. This CDR3 region has 16 residues. Germline CDR1 MGHRA, CDR2 YSYEKL. The CDR3 loop is CASSQGPGQGSEKLFF. The CDR3, as DNA: TGCGCCAGCAGCCAAGGCCCAGGGCAGGGTAGTGAAAAACTGTTTTTT.

The table lists this clone with a few counts. The chain carries TRBV2 and TRBJ1-2; a possible D gene is TRBD1 (6 bases). CDR1 SNHLY and CDR2 FYNNEI come from the germline V gene. The CDR3 extends over 13 amino acids. The ends were cut back, 11 bases at V and 5 bases at J, with 18 bases in the middle. CDR3 residues: CAGGGLWDYGYTF. The CDR3 nucleotides read TGTGCCGGGGGGGGCCTTTGGGATTATGGCTACACCTTC.

This clone was found a few times. The chain couples TRBV11-2 to TRBJ1-4, with D possibly TRBD1 on 5 matching bases. This CDR3 spans 15 amino acids. Per the germline V gene, CDR1 is SGHAT and CDR2 is FQNNGV. V dropped 5 bases and J dropped 5 bases, with 15 bases sitting between them. The CDR3 DNA is TGTGCCAGCAGCCGTAGCGGGACGTTGAATGAAAAACTGTTTTTT. Translation gives CASSRSGTLNEKLFF.